This TCR beta chain was profiled in a study of tumor-infiltrating lymphocytes in primary liver carcinoma. The wider study: The tumors ranged from roughly 4 to 11 cm across and fell within stage T1-T3 N0M0.

Study-wide results and limits: A small share of top clones, only about 7.5-25%, was found in all five tumor regions. Tumor region pairs outstripped tumor-adjacent and tumor-blood pairs in overlap.

This clonotype was seen more than once but under ten times. The antigen is undetermined. One junction end disagrees with the germline gene, perhaps due to a read error. Synthesis of TCR beta cDNA was carried out from about 500 ng total RNA with a constant-region primer. Slightly modified ARM-PCR served as the procedure for the TCR beta libraries. These libraries came from three rounds of nested multiplex PCR. TCRdb re-analysed the multiplex PCR reads in MiXCR, keeping a single row per CDR3 protein. The table has some 20,000 distinct CDR3 sequences, approximately 79% seen once. Joint extraction of RNA and DNA used roughly 19-32 mg of bulk tissue that was unsorted. Infection with HBV was chronic in patients; they were treatment-naive. The source of this sequence is a young woman with primary liver carcinoma and hepatitis B virus infection. Sequenced sample: liver tumor tissue from sampling region 4. Subset meaning: tumor region T4, right-lateral pole.

CDR3 protein: CANSWTGSTDTQYF. The CDR3 DNA sequence: TGTGCCAACAGTTGGACAGGATCCACAGATACGCAGTATTTT. This sequence joins TRBV28 and TRBJ2-3, with 7 bases fitting TRBD1. The CDR3 sequence is 14 residues long. Looked up from germline, CDR1 is MDHEN and CDR2 is SYDVKM.